One T cell receptor beta chain is described in this entry. Its antigen is undetermined. 13 Jbeta primers and 60 Vbeta primers were used for the PCR. Sequencing used immunoSEQ multiplex PCR; TCRdb keeps in-frame clones, though not all of them. The data hold about 160,000 clones, with about 75% observed a single time. The sample originates from a study of cytomegalovirus exposure and HLA in healthy donors. Study-wide points: Within an earlier analysis, most TCR beta V segments proved productive either about 90% or about 30% of the time. Highly shared variants forming one cluster were likely a sequencing artifact. Cytomegalovirus-associated status was assigned to about 180 TCR beta chains. Rare TCR sequences predominated, though certain public TCRs were found in many donors.

The TCR sequence derives from a male donor in good health and CMV-seropositive. The sequenced sample was PBMCs.

DNA for the CDR3: TGTGCCAGCAGACGGGGGGCCATATCTTATAGCAATCAGCCCCAGCATTTT. Its protein is CASRRGAISYSNQPQHF. J is TRBJ1-5 and V is TRBV27; weak D call: TRBD1 (6 bases). CDR3 length: 17 amino acids. V was trimmed by 6 bases and J by 0 bases, leaving 18 bases between them. The V gene's germline CDR1 is MNHEY and CDR2 SMNVEV (reference sequence).